Listed below are T cell receptor beta chains from one sample, sequenced in a study of graft-versus-host responses after intestinal transplantation. Here immunoSEQ multiplex PCR was the method, and the copy in TCRdb shows in-frame clones only, minus some. The sample consists of some 48,000 clones, about four fifths of them appearing once. Their antigens remain unidentified. The sample in question was unstimulated CD4+ T cells sorted from spleen or lymph node cells, obtained before transplant. Receptor source: a human donor who was the organ donor for an intestinal transplant. Both conserved end residues are part of each CDR3. The order of the fields is D gene, V gene, J gene, CDR3 protein, CDR3 DNA. A D gene is named only where the DNA matches it firmly.

>-|TRBV6-5|TRBJ1-2
CASSPSSNYGYTF
TGTGCCAGCAGTCCGAGTAGCAACTATGGCTACACCTTC
>-|TRBV7-2|TRBJ1-1
CASSLGRSNTEAFF
TGTGCCAGCAGCTTGGGCAGGTCGAACACTGAAGCTTTCTTT
>-|TRBV5-4|TRBJ2-5
CASSFYRKETQYF
TGTGCCAGCAGCTTCTACAGAAAAGAGACCCAGTACTTC
>-|TRBV12-2|TRBJ2-1
CASRPGQGYNEQFF
TGTGCAAGTCGCCCCGGACAGGGGTACAATGAGCAGTTCTTC
>-|TRBV15|TRBJ1-3
CATSRGHQSGNTIYF
TGTGCCACCAGCAGGGGCCACCAGTCTGGAAACACCATATATTTT
>-|TRBV19|TRBJ1-5
CASSTRTMEQPQHF
TGTGCCAGTAGTACCCGGACAATGGAACAGCCCCAGCATTTT
>-|TRBV5-4|TRBJ2-3
CASSLTMRSTDTQYF
TGTGCCAGCAGCTTGACTATGCGGAGCACAGATACGCAGTATTTT
>-|TRBV18|TRBJ2-3
CASSPFGGAATDTQYF
TGTGCCAGCTCACCCTTTGGGGGGGCGGCTACAGATACGCAGTATTTT
>-|TRBV6-5|TRBJ1-5
CASSYLVGGQPQHF
TGTGCCAGCAGTTACTTGGTGGGTGGCCAGCCCCAGCATTTT
>TRBD2|TRBV5-1|TRBJ2-2
CASSLTSGAGELFF
TGCGCCAGCAGCTTGACTAGCGGGGCCGGGGAGCTGTTTTTT
>-|TRBV10-3|TRBJ2-3
CAIRPSGSTDTQYF
TGTGCCATCAGGCCGAGCGGGAGCACAGATACGCAGTATTTT
>TRBD1|TRBV19|TRBJ1-5
CASSSGQGGPNQPQHF
TGTGCCAGTAGTTCCGGACAGGGGGGTCCCAATCAGCCCCAGCATTTT
>-|TRBV5-1|TRBJ1-4
CASSLLPAATNEKLFF
TGCGCCAGCAGCTTGCTTCCGGCAGCCACTAATGAAAAACTGTTTTTT
>TRBD2|TRBV4-2|TRBJ2-7
CASSQVPLGLAGGSYEQYF
TGTGCCAGCAGCCAAGTGCCCCTTGGACTAGCGGGGGGATCCTACGAGCAGTACTTC